This TCR beta chain was captured in a study of T cells expressing NK-cell markers. Findings and limits, study-wide: There remained a lack of clarity about HCMV specificity of expanded NKG2C+ T cell clones.

The germline V gene has CDR1 KGHSH and CDR2 LQKENI. The CDR3 consists of 13 residues. As regards this clonotype: The antigen is undetermined.

From the 5' RACE reads, TCRdb lists one entry per CDR3 protein and no DNA. The sample features about 380,000 distinct CDR3 sequences, with over 4% in its top ten. The clonotype comes from a man aged 18-75 years in good health. The chain is built from TRBV18 and TRBJ1-6; TCRdb calls TRBD1, which cannot be checked without DNA. Material for sequencing was blood T cells: a sorted CD56 or NKG2C T cell subset, CD4+ or CD8+ T cells, or bulk PBMC T cells (not recorded which). The CDR3 reads CASARGMDSPLHF.